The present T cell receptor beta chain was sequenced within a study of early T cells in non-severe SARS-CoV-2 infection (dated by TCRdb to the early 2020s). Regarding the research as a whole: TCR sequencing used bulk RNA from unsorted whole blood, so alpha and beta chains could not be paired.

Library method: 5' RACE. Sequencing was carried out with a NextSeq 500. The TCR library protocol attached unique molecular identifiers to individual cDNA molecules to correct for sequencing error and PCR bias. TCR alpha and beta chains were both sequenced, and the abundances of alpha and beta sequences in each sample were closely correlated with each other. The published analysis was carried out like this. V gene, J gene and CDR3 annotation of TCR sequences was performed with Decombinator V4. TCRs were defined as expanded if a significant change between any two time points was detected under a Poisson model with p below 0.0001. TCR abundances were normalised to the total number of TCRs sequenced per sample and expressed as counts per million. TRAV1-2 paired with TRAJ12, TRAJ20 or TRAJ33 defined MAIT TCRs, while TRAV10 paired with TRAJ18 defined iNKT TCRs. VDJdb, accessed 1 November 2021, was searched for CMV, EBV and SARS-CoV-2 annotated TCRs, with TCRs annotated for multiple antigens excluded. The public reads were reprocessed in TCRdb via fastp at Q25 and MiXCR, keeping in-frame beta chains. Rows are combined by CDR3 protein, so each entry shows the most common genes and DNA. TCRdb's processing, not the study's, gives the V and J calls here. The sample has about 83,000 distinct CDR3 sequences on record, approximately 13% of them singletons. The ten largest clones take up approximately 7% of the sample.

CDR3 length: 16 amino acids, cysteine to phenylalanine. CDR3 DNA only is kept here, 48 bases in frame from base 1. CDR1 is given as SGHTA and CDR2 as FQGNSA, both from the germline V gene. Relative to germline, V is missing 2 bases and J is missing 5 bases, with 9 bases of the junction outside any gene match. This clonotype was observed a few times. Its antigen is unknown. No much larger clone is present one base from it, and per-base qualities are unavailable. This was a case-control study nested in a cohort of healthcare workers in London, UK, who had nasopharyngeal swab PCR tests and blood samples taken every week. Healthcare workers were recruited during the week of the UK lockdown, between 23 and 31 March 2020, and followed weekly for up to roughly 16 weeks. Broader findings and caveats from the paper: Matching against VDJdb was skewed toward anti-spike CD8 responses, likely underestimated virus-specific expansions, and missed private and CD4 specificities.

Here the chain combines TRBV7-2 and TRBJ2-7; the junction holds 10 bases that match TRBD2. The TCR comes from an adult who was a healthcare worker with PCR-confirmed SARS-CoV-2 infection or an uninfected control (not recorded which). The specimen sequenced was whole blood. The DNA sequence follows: TGTGCCAGCAGCTTAACTGCTAGCGGGAGATCGGACGAGCAGTACTTC. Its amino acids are CASSLTASGRSDEQYF.